A single sample gave rise to the 23 T cell receptor beta chains below, sequenced in a study of beta chain features in type 1 diabetes. Findings of the study overall: Shortening of TCRB CDR3s, moderate but significant, appeared in all four CD4+ subsets of Type 1 diabetes patients.

cDNA synthesis used the whole RNA isolate, giving expressed TCRB sequences. This table comes from immunoSEQ multiplex PCR, and its TCRdb copy is limited to in-frame clones, with some not included. The sample consists of about 270,000 clones, more than 13% of them appearing once. These receptors' antigens are unknown. What was sequenced was naive CD4+ T cells from blood. Every receptor here comes from a man younger than 45 with type 1 diabetes.

A few counts support this clone. Other DNA sequences within the sample encode an identical CDR3. V is TRBV6-5 and J is TRBJ1-2, with a tentative D call TRBD1 (5 bases). CDR1 and CDR2 from the germline V gene are MNHEY and SVGAGI. This CDR3 has 16 residues. V was cut by 0 bases and J by 5 bases, with 16 bases left in between. The CDR3 loop reads CASSYSTARGGYGYTF. Here the CDR3 DNA reads TGTGCCAGCAGTTACTCGACGGCTCGCGGGGGATATGGCTACACCTTC.

V usage is TRBV11-2 and J usage is TRBJ1-2; no clear D gene. The CDR3 is made up of 12 amino acids. V lost 4 bases and J 8 bases, leaving 11 bases between the germline ends. Germline CDR1 SGHAT, CDR2 FQNNGV. The CDR3 reads CASSYDSRGYTF. DNA for the CDR3: TGTGCCAGCAGCTACGACTCCCGGGGCTACACCTTC.

CDR3 coding DNA: TGTGCCATCAGTCAGCGGGAGGATTACGAGCAGTACTTC. It yields the protein CAISQREDYEQYF. J is TRBJ2-7 and V is TRBV10-3; the match to TRBD2 covers 9 bases. This CDR3 contains 13 residues. The germline V gene encodes CDR1 ENHRY and CDR2 SYGVKD. The J segment lost 4 bases and the V segment lost 5 bases, leaving 3 bases of the junction unmatched.

This clone was observed a few times. V and J are TRBV14 and TRBJ1-1, with unresolved D. CDR1 and CDR2 from the germline V gene are SGHDN and FVKESK. The CDR3 has 13 amino acids. V was pared by 4 bases and J by 1 base, with 7 bases between. As DNA, the CDR3 is TGTGCCAGCAGCCGACTCGGGAACACTGAAGCTTTCTTT. Protein product: CASSRLGNTEAFF.

This clone was observed a handful of times. V is TRBV18 and J is TRBJ1-2; 7 bases align to TRBD1. Germline trimming cut 2 bases from V and 8 bases from J; bases unmatched to any gene: 5. The CDR3 is made up of 13 amino acids. From germline, CDR1 is KGHSH and CDR2 LQKENI. Written as DNA, the CDR3 is TGTGCCAGCTCACCAGAGGGGGCGGACGGCTACACCTTC. It codes for CASSPEGADGYTF.

This clone was observed a handful of times. V gene TRBV5-6 combines with J gene TRBJ1-1; D unresolved. This CDR3 has 15 amino acids. Germline CDR1 SGHDT, CDR2 YYEEEE. V was trimmed by 1 base and J by 0 bases, leaving 10 bases between them. The CDR3 sequence: CASSLNLQMNTEAFF. For the CDR3, the DNA is TGTGCCAGCAGCTTGAATCTACAGATGAACACTGAAGCTTTCTTT. The full variable domain, with the rest looked up from reference TRBV5-6 and TRBJ1-1, is DAGVTQSPTHLIKTRGQQVTLRCSPKSGHDTVSWYQQALGQGPQFIFQYYEEEERQRGNFPDRFSGHQFPNYSSELNVNALLLGDSALYLCASSLNLQMNTEAFFGQGTRLTVV.

The rearrangement links TRBV7-2 to TRBJ2-5; 7 bases map to TRBD1. Per germline, CDR1 SGHTA and CDR2 FQGNSA. V trimming: 5 bases; J trimming: 3 bases; junction bases outside the gene matches: 3. The CDR3 has 13 residues. CDR3 residues: CASSRDREETQYF. The CDR3 DNA follows: TGTGCCAGCAGCCGCGACAGGGAAGAGACCCAGTACTTC.

This clone came up a few times. J is TRBJ2-5 and V is TRBV19, with a possible D match to TRBD1 (6 bases). The CDR3 contains 15 residues. Germline V gene lookup returns CDR1 LNHDA and CDR2 SQIVND (reference sequence). Trimming shortened V by 1 base and J by 1 base, and 10 bases separated the two germline ends. DNA for the CDR3: TGTGCCAGTAGTATAGTTGACAGGTTCCAAGAGACCCAGTACTTC. Encoded protein: CASSIVDRFQETQYF.

The chain joins TRBV6-5 to TRBJ2-4; D is perhaps TRBD1 (6 bases). The length of the CDR3 is 13 residues. Looked up from germline, CDR1 is MNHEY and CDR2 is SVGAGI. V lost 4 bases and J lost 7, with 11 bases in between. This CDR3 is CASSLGTGNIQYF. CDR3 nucleotide sequence: TGTGCCAGCAGTTTAGGCACAGGGAACATTCAGTACTTC.

In this sample, this clone turned up a few times. The rearrangement joins TRBV30 to TRBJ2-7; 7 bases are shared with TRBD1. With V trimmed by 1 base and J by 1 base, 1 base remained unmatched. Germline values: CDR1 GTSNPN, CDR2 SVGIG (reference sequence). The CDR3 runs to 13 residues. CDR3 in DNA: TGTGCCTGGAGTGGACAGGGATCCTACGAGCAGTACTTC. This codes for CAWSGQGSYEQYF.

The CDR3 loop reads CASSSVTSGTETQYF. The CDR3, as DNA: TGTGCCAGCAGCTCAGTAACTAGCGGGACAGAGACCCAGTACTTC. The J gene is TRBJ2-5, the V gene TRBV7-2, with 10 positions matching TRBD2. J lost 4 bases, V lost 4 bases, and 6 bases had no gene match. The germline CDR1 and CDR2 sequences are SGHTA and FQGNSA. The CDR3 is made up of 15 amino acids.

CDR3 DNA: TGTGCCAGCACGCCAACTAGCGCAGCCTACAATGAGCAGTTCTTC. This gives the protein CASTPTSAAYNEQFF. This chain uses TRBV19 with TRBJ2-1; 7 bases agree with TRBD2. V lost 9 bases and J lost 2; bases outside the gene matches: 10. The CDR3 loop spans 15 amino acids. Germline values: CDR1 LNHDA, CDR2 SQIVND (reference sequence).

V gene TRBV6-1 combines with J gene TRBJ1-1; D gene ambiguous. This CDR3 has 11 amino acids. Germline V lookup: CDR1 MNHNS, CDR2 SASEGT. Trimming took off 8 bases at V and 6 bases at J, with 10 bases between the two ends. For the CDR3, the DNA is TGTGCCAGCCGGGAGGGCGCTGAAGCTTTCTTT. Its translation is CASREGAEAFF.

The V call is TRBV19, the J call TRBJ2-1; 8 nucleotides align to TRBD1. The germline V gene encodes CDR1 LNHDA and CDR2 SQIVND (reference sequence). The CDR3 runs to 14 residues. Losses at the gene ends were 7 bases for V and 5 bases for J; bases not matched to a gene: 7. In DNA form, the CDR3 reads TGTGCCAGTACGGGGACAGGTCTTAACAATGAGCAGTTCTTC. It codes for CASTGTGLNNEQFF.

This clone was counted only a few times. One end of the junction fails to match germline, which may point to a read error. The chain is built from TRBV4-1 and TRBJ1-2, with 8 bases lining up with TRBD1. The CDR3 runs to 12 residues. Germline CDR1 is MGHRA and CDR2 is YSYEKL. The DNA for the CDR3 is TGTGCCAGCAGACAGGGGAATGGTGGCTACACCTTC. It codes for CASRQGNGGYTF.

CDR3 coding DNA: TGTGCCAGCAGTGCGGGCCCATCGGCGAGTGGCTACACCTTC. It encodes CASSAGPSASGYTF. The chain couples TRBV27 to TRBJ1-2; the D is unclear. Germline-derived CDR1 and CDR2 are MNHEY and SMNVEV (reference sequence). The CDR3 contains 14 residues. The V gene lost 5 bases and the J gene lost 7 bases, with 17 bases spanning the gap.

Only a few counts were recorded for this clone. The rearrangement joins TRBV30 to TRBJ2-3; D gene ambiguous. Germline values: CDR1 GTSNPN, CDR2 SVGIG (reference sequence). Deletions cut 5 bases from V and 4 bases from J, with 7 bases between. The CDR3 extends over 11 amino acids. This CDR3 is CAWSRADTQYF. DNA for the CDR3: TGTGCCTGGTCCCGGGCAGATACGCAGTATTTT. Together with reference TRBV30 and TRBJ2-3, the CDR3 gives the full variable domain: SQTIHQWPATLVQPVGSPLSLECTVEGTSNPNLYWYRQAAGRGLQLLFYSVGIGQISSEVPQNLSASRPQDRQFILSSKKLLLSDSGFYLCAWSRADTQYFGPGTRLTVL.

This clone was observed a handful of times. The chain joins TRBV2 to TRBJ1-2; TRBD1 matches 9 bases. The CDR3 extends over 14 amino acids. V was pared by 6 bases and J by 6 bases, with 8 bases of the junction left unmatched. Germline CDR1 and CDR2: SNHLY and FYNNEI. CDR3 region: CASSGTGRFHGYTF. The DNA of the CDR3 is TGTGCCAGCAGCGGGACAGGGAGGTTTCATGGCTACACCTTC.

The V call is TRBV5-6, the J call TRBJ1-2; TRBD1 matches 7 bases. This CDR3 contains 13 residues. J lost 2 bases, V lost 6 bases, and 4 bases had no gene match. The V gene's germline CDR1 is SGHDT and CDR2 YYEEEE. The CDR3 loop reads CASTRGQNYGYTF. In DNA form, the CDR3 reads TGTGCCAGCACCCGGGGACAGAACTATGGCTACACCTTC.

As concerns this clone: Other DNA sequences in the sample encode the same CDR3. The chain uses TRBV18 and TRBJ2-1; D remains ambiguous. The CDR3 loop spans 12 amino acids. V was pared by 6 bases and J by 7 bases, with 10 bases between. Germline V gives CDR1 KGHSH, CDR2 LQKENI. CDR3 amino acids: CASSPTVNEQFF. The CDR3 DNA reads TGTGCCAGCTCCCCTACTGTTAATGAGCAGTTCTTC.

For the CDR3, the DNA is TGTGCCAGCAGGAGACCGGGGAGGGAGACCCAGTACTTC. Residues: CASRRPGRETQYF. This chain joins TRBV28 and TRBJ2-5; D is possibly TRBD2 (6 bases). Trimming cost V 6 bases and J 5 bases, with 13 bases left between them. CDR1 and CDR2 from the germline V gene are MDHEN and SYDVKM. CDR3 length: 13 residues. Based on the CDR3 plus reference TRBV28 and TRBJ2-5, the full variable domain is DVKVTQSSRYLVKRTGEKVFLECVQDMDHENMFWYRQDPGLGLRLIYFSYDVKMKEKGDIPEGYSVSREKKERFSLILESASTNQTSMYLCASRRPGRETQYFGPGTRLLVL.

The chain joins TRBV28 to TRBJ1-1; TRBD1 might be the D (5 bases). CDR1 is MDHEN, CDR2 SYDVKM, per germline. The V end was cut by 11 bases, the J end by 5 bases, with 18 bases between. The CDR3 is 13 amino acids. This CDR3 is CASGGGARTEAFF. The CDR3 region has the DNA TGTGCCTCGGGTGGAGGGGCGAGGACTGAAGCTTTCTTT. Drawing the rest from reference TRBV28 and TRBJ1-1, the complete variable domain is DVKVTQSSRYLVKRTGEKVFLECVQDMDHENMFWYRQDPGLGLRLIYFSYDVKMKEKGDIPEGYSVSREKKERFSLILESASTNQTSMYLCASGGGARTEAFFGQGTRLTVV.

This clone has only a few counts. The J gene is TRBJ2-5, the V gene TRBV12-5; 16 bases fit TRBD2. Germline V gene sequence: CDR1 LGHNT, CDR2 FRNRAP. The length of the CDR3 is 18 residues. The trim removed 6 bases at V and 3 bases at J, leaving 10 bases unmatched. The CDR3 DNA reads as TGTGCTAGTGGCCCGGGACTAGCGGGAGGGCTCGGGGAAGAGACCCAGTACTTC. This codes for CASGPGLAGGLGEETQYF.